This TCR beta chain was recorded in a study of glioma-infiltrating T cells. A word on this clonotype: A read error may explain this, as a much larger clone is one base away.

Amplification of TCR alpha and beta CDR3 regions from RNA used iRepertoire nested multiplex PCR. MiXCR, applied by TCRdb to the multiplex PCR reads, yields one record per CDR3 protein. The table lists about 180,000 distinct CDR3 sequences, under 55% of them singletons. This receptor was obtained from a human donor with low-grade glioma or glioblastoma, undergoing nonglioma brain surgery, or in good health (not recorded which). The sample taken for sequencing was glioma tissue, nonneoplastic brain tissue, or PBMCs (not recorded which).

The CDR3 DNA is TGCAGTGCTAGGAGCGGGAGAATCTCCTACGAGCAGTACTTC. Protein: CSARSGRISYEQYF. The rearrangement uses TRBV20-1 and TRBJ2-7, with 8 bases lining up with TRBD2. CDR1 and CDR2 from the germline V gene are DFQATT and SNEGSKA (reference sequence). The V gene end was trimmed by 3 bases and the J gene end by 0 bases; junction bases not matched to a gene: 4. The CDR3 is 14 residues long.